This is a list of T cell receptor beta chains from one sample in a study of STAT5B mutations in CD4+ large granular lymphocyte leukemia. Profiled with immunoSEQ multiplex PCR; TCRdb holds only in-frame clones, not every one. Altogether more than 40,000 clones are present, 84% being singletons, with the ten largest covering 0.3% to 0.45%. Sequencing was done on a sample of CD4+ T cells from blood buffy coats. The receptors were sampled from a human donor in good health. Both conserved end residues are part of each CDR3. A D gene is named only where the DNA matches it firmly. Clone size appears in some rows only: once, few, many, or a class for an expanded clone.

few	14	TRBV15	.	TRBJ1-4	TGTGCCACCAGCAGAGAAGGCTGGGATGAAAAACTGTTTTTT	CATSREGWDEKLFF
.	14	TRBV9	TRBD1	TRBJ2-7	TGTGCCAGCAGCGTAGGGGCAGGGGGAATCGAGCAGTACTTC	CASSVGAGGIEQYF
.	14	TRBV11-1	.	TRBJ2-3	TGTGCCAGCAGCTTAGTGTGGGGAACAGATACGCAGTATTTT	CASSLVWGTDTQYF
.	14	TRBV5-1	.	TRBJ2-7	TGCGCCAGCAGCCAGGGACCCGAGTCCTACGAGCAGTACTTC	CASSQGPESYEQYF
.	10	TRBV19	TRBD1	TRBJ2-3	TGTGCTACAGGGGGGCGGGGGCAGTATTTT	CATGGRGQYF
.	15	TRBV15	.	TRBJ2-4	TGTGCCACCAGCAGATACGGGCAGCGACTAAACATTCAGTACTTC	CATSRYGQRLNIQYF
.	13	TRBV7-9	TRBD2	TRBJ2-1	TGTGCCAGCCGAAAACTAGCGGATGATGAGCAGTTCTTC	CASRKLADDEQFF
.	16	TRBV27	.	TRBJ1-4	TGTGCCAGCAGCCTTGGACAGTTCACAACTAATGAAAAACTGTTTTTT	CASSLGQFTTNEKLFF
.	19	TRBV13	.	TRBJ1-6	TGTGCCAGCAGCCCTAGTTTAGGGCAGGGGCCCTACGTTAATTCACCCCTCCACTTT	CASSPSLGQGPYVNSPLHF
once	14	TRBV5-1	TRBD2	TRBJ2-7	TGCGCCAGCAGCCAGAGCGGGGGGCCCTACGAGCAGTACTTC	CASSQSGGPYEQYF
.	15	TRBV30	TRBD2	TRBJ2-5	TGTGCCTGGAGTTCCAGCGGGGGGGCCTTAGAGACCCAGTACTTC	CAWSSSGGALETQYF
few	14	TRBV10-1	.	TRBJ1-5	TGCGCCAGCAGTGAGAATCGGGCGGCTCAGCCCCAGCATTTT	CASSENRAAQPQHF